This entry concerns a single T cell receptor beta chain. The data originate from a study of CD8 T cells in Susac syndrome. Study background: Active disease was present in more than five of the sequenced Susac syndrome patients, and remission in roughly eight.

CD8+ and CD4+ T cells from blood underwent TCR beta sequencing, which was carried out in a high-throughput format. The CDR3 has 13 amino acids. Germline CDR1 reads MNHEY; CDR2 reads SMNVEV (reference sequence). V lost 2 bases, J lost 6 bases, and 8 bases lay in between. The RNA input was 0.5 to 1 ug, and it was reverse transcribed with random hexamers. Multiplex PCR with immunoSEQ amplified the TCR beta CDR3 across 54 Vbeta and 13 Jbeta. TCRdb re-called the immunoSEQ multiplex PCR reads with MiXCR, one entry per CDR3 protein. Among 120,000 or so distinct CDR3 sequences listed, around 94% were seen once.

The chain couples TRBV27 to TRBJ2-1; tentative D call: TRBD2 (5 bases). The specimen was CD8+ T cells from PBMCs. This sequence originates from a human donor with Susac syndrome. CDR3 nucleotides: TGTGCCAGCAGTTTAGGGAGTGTCAATGAGCAGTTCTTC. As protein: CASSLGSVNEQFF.